Given below is one TCR beta chain in context. The sample comes from a study of blood T cell repertoires in COVID-19. Study-wide background: From T cells, B-cell-depleted T cells, or PBMCs came the material, which was cDNA or gDNA.

This CDR3 has 15 amino acids. The V and J ends lost 4 bases and 6 bases, in that order; junction bases with no gene match: 8. Germline-derived CDR1 and CDR2 are LGHDT and YNNKEL (reference sequence). How the authors handled the data: The assay estimated nucleated cells by amplifying reference gene primers. TCRdb's table, derived via immunoSEQ multiplex PCR, lists solely in-frame clones and lacks some. The DNA was the basis for D and trimming; V, J and clone size are from that table. The sample carries approximately 240,000 clones, over 75% recorded once. The TCR comes from a woman between 40 and 50 years old who had recovered from COVID-19. The V gene is TRBV3-1 (or the pseudogene TRBV3-2), the J gene TRBJ2-1, with 8 bases fitting TRBD1. Sample: peripheral blood. In DNA form, the CDR3 reads TGTGCCAGCAGCCCCCGCCGTACAGGGGGCAATGAGCAGTTCTTC. Its protein product is CASSPRRTGGNEQFF.